This passage covers 12 T cell receptor beta chains from one sample sequenced in a study of cytomegalovirus exposure and HLA in healthy donors (dated by TCRdb to the late 2010s). The library was built by means of the immunoSEQ multiplex PCR assay. What TCRdb holds here is the immuneACCESS table cut down to in-frame rearrangements. Part of the clones is not present; checked against another copy, under half of the missing clones reflect an unresolved V gene, and the others are unexplained. The sample contains 110,000 or so clones, around 89% of them found a single time. More than 1.5% of the sample comes from the top ten. The sample consisted of PBMCs. These receptors were obtained from a man aged 18 to 29 in good health and CMV-seronegative.

The chain joins TRBV5-4 to TRBJ2-7; 7 bases align to TRBD1. The V gene end was trimmed by 3 bases and the J gene end by 3 bases; junction bases not matched to a gene: 6. The CDR3 extends over 14 amino acids. Germline loops: CDR1 SGHNT, CDR2 YYREEE (reference sequence). The CDR3 loop is CASSSGTELYEQYF. The CDR3 nucleotides read TGTGCCAGCAGCTCTGGGACAGAGCTCTACGAGCAGTACTTC.

V and J are TRBV18 and TRBJ1-6, with a weak D call TRBD1 (6 bases). V shed 5 bases and J shed 5 bases, with 19 bases lying between them. The CDR3 is made up of 17 amino acids. Germline loops: CDR1 KGHSH, CDR2 LQKENI. The CDR3 bases are TGTGCCAGCTCAGGAACAGGGAGCCACGTAAATAATTCACCCCTCCACTTT. It translates to CASSGTGSHVNNSPLHF. Full variable domain (rest looked up from reference TRBV18 and TRBJ1-6): NAGVMQNPRHLVRRRGQEARLRCSPMKGHSHVYWYRQLPEEGLKFMVYLQKENIIDESGMPKERFSAEFPKEGPSILRIQQVVRGDSAAYFCASSGTGSHVNNSPLHFGNGTRLTVT.

V and J are TRBV4-3 and TRBJ2-7; possible D gene TRBD1, 8 bases. Germline CDR1 reads LGHNA; CDR2 reads YSLEER. The CDR3 is 13 amino acids. V gave up 3 bases and J gave up 12 bases, with 18 bases separating them. This CDR3 reads CASSHYDRGGLYF. The CDR3, as DNA: TGCGCCAGCAGCCACTATGACAGGGGAGGGCTGTACTTC.

The rearrangement joins TRBV2 to TRBJ1-1; 8 bases line up with TRBD1. Germline V gene sequence: CDR1 SNHLY, CDR2 FYNNEI. Trimming at V came to 4 bases and at J to 5 bases, leaving 12 bases not matched to a gene. The length of the CDR3 is 16 residues. CDR3 in amino acids: CASSGGTGFRGTEAFF. The CDR3 nucleotides are TGTGCCAGCAGTGGAGGGACAGGCTTTAGGGGGACTGAAGCTTTCTTT.

Written as DNA, the CDR3 is TGTGCCAGCAGCGTACAGGGGTACAATGAGCAGTTCTTC. Translating gives CASSVQGYNEQFF. The chain couples TRBV9 to TRBJ2-1, with D possibly matching TRBD1 (6 bases). CDR3 length: 13 amino acids. Trimming pared 1 base from V and 4 bases from J, leaving 6 bases between. The germline gives CDR1 SGDLS, CDR2 YYNGEE.

The J gene is TRBJ1-4, the V gene TRBV7-9, with 8 nucleotides matching TRBD1. J was trimmed by 7 bases and V by 6 bases; bases with no gene match: 7. The CDR3 length is 14 residues. CDR1 SEHNR and CDR2 FQNEAQ come from the germline V gene (reference sequence). The CDR3 loop reads CASSQGAPLEKLFF. The CDR3 coding sequence is TGTGCCAGCAGTCAGGGGGCGCCTCTTGAAAAACTGTTTTTT.

The chain is built from TRBV9 and TRBJ2-5; perhaps TRBD2 as D (5 bases). Germline V lookup: CDR1 SGDLS, CDR2 YYNGEE. CDR3 length equals 13 residues. Between the trimmed V and J ends, which lost 4 bases and 3 bases, there was a span of 10 bases. In DNA, the CDR3 is TGTGCCAGCAGCCTAGGACTTAAAGAGACCCAGTACTTC. Protein sequence: CASSLGLKETQYF.

A remark on this clone: Different DNA sequences within this sample yield the same CDR3. V is TRBV9 and J is TRBJ2-1; 8 positions agree with TRBD2. CDR3 size: 15 residues. Trimming removed 0 bases from V and 7 bases from J; junction bases left unmatched: 6. Germline V gene sequence: CDR1 SGDLS, CDR2 YYNGEE. The CDR3 DNA reads TGTGCCAGCAGCGTAGATAGCGGGATATATAATGAGCAGTTCTTC. Protein product: CASSVDSGIYNEQFF.

V and J are TRBV6-4 and TRBJ1-5, with D possibly being TRBD1 (5 bases). This CDR3 has 13 residues. Germline CDR1 and CDR2: MRHNA and SNTAGT. Trimming took off 6 bases at V and 7 bases at J, with 13 bases between the two ends. The CDR3 sequence: CASRAGRDQPQHF. The CDR3, as DNA: TGTGCCAGCAGGGCAGGGAGGGACCAGCCCCAGCATTTT.

This chain joins TRBV19 and TRBJ2-3, with TRBD2 matching 7 bases. Per the germline V gene, CDR1 is LNHDA and CDR2 is SQIVND (reference sequence). The CDR3 is 17 amino acids. The V segment lost 4 bases and the J segment 5 bases; nucleotides outside the gene matches: 15. CDR3 DNA sequence: TGTGCCAGTAGTACGCCAGAGACTAGCATTTTGGAAGATACGCAGTATTTT. Translating it yields CASSTPETSILEDTQYF.

The chain uses TRBV2 and TRBJ1-5, with 7 nucleotides matching TRBD1. V trimming: 2 bases; J trimming: 3 bases; junction bases outside the gene matches: 4. CDR1 SNHLY and CDR2 FYNNEI come from the germline V gene. The CDR3 has 15 amino acids. The DNA for the CDR3 is TGTGCCAGCAGTGAAAGGGACAGACACAATCAGCCCCAGCATTTT. Translated, it gives CASSERDRHNQPQHF. Looking up the rest from reference TRBV2 and TRBJ1-5 gives the full variable domain: EPEVTQTPSHQVTQMGQEVILRCVPISNHLYFYWYRQILGQKVEFLVSFYNNEISEKSEIFDDQFSVERPDGSNFTLKIRSTKLEDSAMYFCASSERDRHNQPQHFGDGTRLSIL.

The chain has TRBV19 and TRBJ1-4; 11 nucleotides align to TRBD1. Germline CDR1 reads LNHDA; CDR2 reads SQIVND (reference sequence). The CDR3 has 17 residues. Trimming at V came to 5 bases and at J to 3 bases, leaving 8 bases not matched to a gene. The CDR3 loop reads CASSRRDRGLPNEKLFF. CDR3 nucleotide sequence: TGTGCCAGTAGTCGCCGGGACAGGGGGTTACCTAATGAAAAACTGTTTTTT.